The subject of this entry is one T cell receptor (beta chain). The data belong to a study of T cell changes during pregnancy in multiple sclerosis. The V and J ends lost 5 bases and 3 bases, in that order; junction bases with no gene match: 8. The CDR3 length is 15 residues. Germline CDR1 reads SGHTA; CDR2 reads FQGTGA. Assay used: immunoSEQ multiplex PCR; TCRdb lists only in-frame clones, some missing. The data hold 40,000 to 45,000 clones, with more than 85% observed a single time. The TCR sequence derives from a female donor with multiple sclerosis, enrolled in a pregnancy study. J is TRBJ2-5 and V is TRBV7-3; TRBD2 matches 8 bases. The starting material was CD4+ T cells from peripheral blood mononuclear cells, obtained in the third trimester of pregnancy. CDR3 region: CASSGGGGTKETQYF. For the CDR3, the DNA is TGTGCCAGCAGCGGCGGCGGGGGGACAAAAGAGACCCAGTACTTC.